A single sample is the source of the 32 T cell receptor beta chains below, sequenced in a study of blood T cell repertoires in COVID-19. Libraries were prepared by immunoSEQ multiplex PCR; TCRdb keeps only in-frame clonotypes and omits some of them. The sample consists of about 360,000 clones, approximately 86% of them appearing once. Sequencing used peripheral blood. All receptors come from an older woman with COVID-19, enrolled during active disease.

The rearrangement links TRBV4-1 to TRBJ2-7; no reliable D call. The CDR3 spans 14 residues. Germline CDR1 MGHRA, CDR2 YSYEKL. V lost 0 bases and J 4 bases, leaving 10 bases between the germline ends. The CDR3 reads CASSQDFQHYEQYF. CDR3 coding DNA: TGCGCCAGCAGCCAAGATTTCCAACATTACGAGCAGTACTTC.

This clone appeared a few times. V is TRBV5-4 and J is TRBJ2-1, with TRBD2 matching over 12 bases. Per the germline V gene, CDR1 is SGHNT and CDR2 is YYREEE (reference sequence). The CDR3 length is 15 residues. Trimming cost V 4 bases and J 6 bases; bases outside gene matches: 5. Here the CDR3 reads CASSRGLAGRNEQFF. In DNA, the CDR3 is TGTGCCAGCAGCAGGGGACTAGCGGGCCGCAATGAGCAGTTCTTC.

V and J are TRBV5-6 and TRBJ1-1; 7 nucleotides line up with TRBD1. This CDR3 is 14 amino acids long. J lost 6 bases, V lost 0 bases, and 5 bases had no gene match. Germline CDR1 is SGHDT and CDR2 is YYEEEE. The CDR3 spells CASSLAARGAEAFF. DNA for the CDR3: TGTGCCAGCAGCTTGGCGGCCAGGGGGGCTGAAGCTTTCTTT. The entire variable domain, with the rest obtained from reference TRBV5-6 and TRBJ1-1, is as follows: DAGVTQSPTHLIKTRGQQVTLRCSPKSGHDTVSWYQQALGQGPQFIFQYYEEEERQRGNFPDRFSGHQFPNYSSELNVNALLLGDSALYLCASSLAARGAEAFFGQGTRLTVV.

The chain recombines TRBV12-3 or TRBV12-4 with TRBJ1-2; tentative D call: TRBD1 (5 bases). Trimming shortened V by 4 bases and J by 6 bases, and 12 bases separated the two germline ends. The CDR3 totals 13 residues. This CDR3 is CASSSRGRDGYTF. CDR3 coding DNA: TGTGCCAGCAGTTCAAGGGGCCGGGATGGCTACACCTTC.

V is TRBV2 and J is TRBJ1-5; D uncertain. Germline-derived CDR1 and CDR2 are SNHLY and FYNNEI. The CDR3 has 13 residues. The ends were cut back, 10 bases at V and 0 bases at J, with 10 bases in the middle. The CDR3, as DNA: TGTGCCACCAAGGAGGATAGCAATCAGCCCCAGCATTTT. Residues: CATKEDSNQPQHF.

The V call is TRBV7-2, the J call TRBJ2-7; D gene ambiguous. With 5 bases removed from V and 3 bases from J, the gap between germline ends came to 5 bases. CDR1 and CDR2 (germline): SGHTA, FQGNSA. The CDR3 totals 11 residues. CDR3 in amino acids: CASSNYYEQYF. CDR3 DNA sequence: TGTGCCAGCAGCAACTACTACGAGCAGTACTTC.

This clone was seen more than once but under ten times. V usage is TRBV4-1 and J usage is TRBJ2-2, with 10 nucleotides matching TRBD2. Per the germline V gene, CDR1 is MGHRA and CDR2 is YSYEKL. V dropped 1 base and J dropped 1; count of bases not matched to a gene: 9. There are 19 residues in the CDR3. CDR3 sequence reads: CASSQGVSGGSVNTGELFF. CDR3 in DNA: TGCGCCAGCAGCCAAGGGGTTAGCGGGGGGTCGGTGAACACCGGGGAGCTGTTTTTT.

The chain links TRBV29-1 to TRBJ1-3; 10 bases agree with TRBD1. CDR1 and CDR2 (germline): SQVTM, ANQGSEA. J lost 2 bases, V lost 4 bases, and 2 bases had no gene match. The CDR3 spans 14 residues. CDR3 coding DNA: TGCAGCGTTGGCGACAGGGGGCCTGGAAACACCATATATTTT. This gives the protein CSVGDRGPGNTIYF.

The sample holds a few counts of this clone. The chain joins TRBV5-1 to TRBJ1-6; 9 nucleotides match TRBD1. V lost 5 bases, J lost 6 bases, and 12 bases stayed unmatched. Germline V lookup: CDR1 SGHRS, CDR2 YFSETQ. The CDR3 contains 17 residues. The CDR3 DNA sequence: TGCGCCAGCAGACCTCATTCCCCGGGACAGGGTAATTCACCCCTCCACTTT. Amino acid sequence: CASRPHSPGQGNSPLHF.

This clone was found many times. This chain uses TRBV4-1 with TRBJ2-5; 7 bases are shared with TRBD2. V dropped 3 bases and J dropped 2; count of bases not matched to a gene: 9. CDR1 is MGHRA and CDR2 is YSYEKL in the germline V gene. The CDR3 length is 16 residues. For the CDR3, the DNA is TGCGCCAGCAGCCATCGACTAGCAGGACGTCAAGAGACCCAGTACTTC. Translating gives CASSHRLAGRQETQYF.

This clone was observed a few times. The CDR3 bases are TGTGCCAGCAGCCAAGAGGGGGGGTTGGCCTACGAGCAGTACTTC. Translated: CASSQEGGLAYEQYF. The chain combines TRBV3-1 (or the pseudogene TRBV3-2) with TRBJ2-7; 7 bases align to TRBD2. Germline V gene sequence: CDR1 LGHDT, CDR2 YNNKEL (reference sequence). V shed 0 bases and J 2 bases; nucleotides not matched to a gene: 4. The CDR3 totals 15 residues.

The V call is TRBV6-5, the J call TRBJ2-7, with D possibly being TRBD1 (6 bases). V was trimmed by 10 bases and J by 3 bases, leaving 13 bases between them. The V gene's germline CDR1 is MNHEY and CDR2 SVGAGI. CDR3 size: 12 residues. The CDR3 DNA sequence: TGTGCCACGCAGGGGTCCCGCTACGAGCAGTACTTC. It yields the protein CATQGSRYEQYF.

CDR3 sequence: CASGWTDPLPNTEAFF. The CDR3 DNA reads TGTGCCAGCGGGTGGACAGACCCTTTACCGAACACTGAAGCTTTCTTT. The chain carries TRBV7-9 and TRBJ1-1, with a possible D match to TRBD1 (6 bases). The germline V gene has CDR1 SEHNR and CDR2 FQNEAQ (reference sequence). There are 16 residues in the CDR3. V lost 8 bases, J lost 1 base, and 20 bases lay in between.

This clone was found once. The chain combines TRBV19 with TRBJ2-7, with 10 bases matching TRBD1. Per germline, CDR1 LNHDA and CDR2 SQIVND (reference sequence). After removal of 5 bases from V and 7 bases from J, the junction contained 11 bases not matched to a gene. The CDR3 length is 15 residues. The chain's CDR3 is CASSSAGTGVWEQYF. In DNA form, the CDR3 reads TGTGCCAGTAGTTCTGCGGGGACAGGGGTGTGGGAGCAGTACTTC.

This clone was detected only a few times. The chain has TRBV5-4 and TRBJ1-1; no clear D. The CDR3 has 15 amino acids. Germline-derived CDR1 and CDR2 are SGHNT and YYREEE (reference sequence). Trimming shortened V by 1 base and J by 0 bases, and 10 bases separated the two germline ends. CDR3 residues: CASSLLYGLNTEAFF. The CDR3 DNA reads TGTGCCAGCAGCTTGTTATATGGGCTGAACACTGAAGCTTTCTTT.

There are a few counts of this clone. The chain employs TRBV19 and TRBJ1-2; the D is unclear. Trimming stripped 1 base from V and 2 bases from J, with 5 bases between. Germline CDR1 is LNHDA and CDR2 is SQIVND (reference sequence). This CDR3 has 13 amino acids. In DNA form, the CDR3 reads TGTGCCAGTAGTATAGGGAGAAACTATGGCTACACCTTC. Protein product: CASSIGRNYGYTF.

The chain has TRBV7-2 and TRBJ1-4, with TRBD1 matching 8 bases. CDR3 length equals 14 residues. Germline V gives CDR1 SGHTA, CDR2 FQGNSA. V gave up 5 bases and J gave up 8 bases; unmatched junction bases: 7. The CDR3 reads CASSVGTGREKLFF. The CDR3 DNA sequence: TGTGCCAGCAGCGTTGGGACAGGCCGGGAAAAACTGTTTTTT. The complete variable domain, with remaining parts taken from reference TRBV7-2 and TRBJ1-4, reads GAGVSQSPSNKVTEKGKDVELRCDPISGHTALYWYRQSLGQGLEFLIYFQGNSAPDKSGLPSDRFSAERTGGSVSTLTIQRTQQEDSAVYLCASSVGTGREKLFFGSGTQLSVL.

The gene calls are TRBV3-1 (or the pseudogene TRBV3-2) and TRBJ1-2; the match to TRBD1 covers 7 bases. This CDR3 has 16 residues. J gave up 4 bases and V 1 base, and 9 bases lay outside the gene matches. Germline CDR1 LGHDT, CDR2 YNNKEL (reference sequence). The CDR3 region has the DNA TGTGCCAGCAGCCAAGTTGGACAGGTTGGGTCCTATGGCTACACCTTC. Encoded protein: CASSQVGQVGSYGYTF.

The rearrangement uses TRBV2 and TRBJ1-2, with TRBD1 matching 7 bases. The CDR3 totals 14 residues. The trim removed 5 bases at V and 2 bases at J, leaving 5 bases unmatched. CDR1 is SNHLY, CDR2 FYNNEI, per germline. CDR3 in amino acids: CASSSGTENYGYTF. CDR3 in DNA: TGTGCCAGCAGTTCCGGGACAGAAAACTATGGCTACACCTTC.

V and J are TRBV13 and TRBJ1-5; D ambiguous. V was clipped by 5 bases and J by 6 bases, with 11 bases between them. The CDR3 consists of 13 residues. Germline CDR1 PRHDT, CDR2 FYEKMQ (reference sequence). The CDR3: CASSPGGFQPQHF. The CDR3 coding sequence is TGTGCCAGCAGCCCTGGCGGGTTTCAGCCCCAGCATTTT.

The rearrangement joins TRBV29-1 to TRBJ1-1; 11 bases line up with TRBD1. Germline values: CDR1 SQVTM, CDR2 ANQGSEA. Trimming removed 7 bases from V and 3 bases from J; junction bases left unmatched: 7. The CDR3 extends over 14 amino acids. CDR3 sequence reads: CSAGTGGWDTEAFF. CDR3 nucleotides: TGCAGCGCTGGGACAGGGGGTTGGGACACTGAAGCTTTCTTT.

The CDR3: CARQGAGGANVLTF. The CDR3 bases are TGTGCCCGGCAGGGGGCAGGAGGGGCCAACGTCCTGACTTTC. This chain uses TRBV30 with TRBJ2-6; 8 nucleotides match TRBD1. CDR1 GTSNPN and CDR2 SVGIG come from the germline V gene (reference sequence). V was pared by 8 bases and J by 4 bases, with 7 bases of the junction left unmatched. The CDR3 consists of 14 residues.

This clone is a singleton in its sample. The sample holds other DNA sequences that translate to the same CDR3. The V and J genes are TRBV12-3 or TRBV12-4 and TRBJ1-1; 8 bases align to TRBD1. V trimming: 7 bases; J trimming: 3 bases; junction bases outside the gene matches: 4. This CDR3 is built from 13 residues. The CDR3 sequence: CASTLTGDTEAFF. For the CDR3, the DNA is TGTGCCAGCACTCTGACAGGGGACACTGAAGCTTTCTTT.

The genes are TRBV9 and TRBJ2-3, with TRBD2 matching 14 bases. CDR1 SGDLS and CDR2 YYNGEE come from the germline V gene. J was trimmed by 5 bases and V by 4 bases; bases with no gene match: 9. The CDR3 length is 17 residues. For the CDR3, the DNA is TGTGCCAGCAGCCCAAGACTAGCGGGGGGGCGCGGAGATACGCAGTATTTT. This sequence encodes CASSPRLAGGRGDTQYF. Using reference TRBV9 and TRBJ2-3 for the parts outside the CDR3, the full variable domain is DSGVTQTPKHLITATGQRVTLRCSPRSGDLSVYWYQQSLDQGLQFLIQYYNGEERAKGNILERFSAQQFPDLHSELNLSSLELGDSALYFCASSPRLAGGRGDTQYFGPGTRLTVL.

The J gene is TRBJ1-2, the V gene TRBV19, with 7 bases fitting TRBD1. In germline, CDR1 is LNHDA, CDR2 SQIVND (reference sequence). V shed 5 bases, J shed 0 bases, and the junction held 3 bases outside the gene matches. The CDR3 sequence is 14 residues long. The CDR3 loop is CASSPGQSNYGYTF. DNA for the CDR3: TGTGCCAGTAGTCCGGGACAGTCTAACTATGGCTACACCTTC.

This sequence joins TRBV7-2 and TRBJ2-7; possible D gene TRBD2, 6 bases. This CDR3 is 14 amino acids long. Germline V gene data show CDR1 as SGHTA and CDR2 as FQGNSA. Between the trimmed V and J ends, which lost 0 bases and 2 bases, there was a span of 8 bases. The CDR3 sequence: CASSLAGGAYEQYF. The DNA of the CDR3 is TGTGCCAGCAGCTTAGCCGGGGGTGCCTACGAGCAGTACTTC.

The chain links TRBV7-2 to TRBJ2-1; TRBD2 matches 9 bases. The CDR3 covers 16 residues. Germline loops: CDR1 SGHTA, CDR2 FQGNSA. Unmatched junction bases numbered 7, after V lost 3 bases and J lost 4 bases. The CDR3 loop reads CASSFRSGGPYNEQFF. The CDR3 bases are TGTGCCAGCAGCTTCCGAAGCGGGGGGCCATACAATGAGCAGTTCTTC.

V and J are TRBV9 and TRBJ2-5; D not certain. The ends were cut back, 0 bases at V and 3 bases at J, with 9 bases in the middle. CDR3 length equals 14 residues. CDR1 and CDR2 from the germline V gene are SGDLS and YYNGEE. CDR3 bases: TGTGCCAGCAGCGTAGGGGTAGCTAAAGAGACCCAGTACTTC. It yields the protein CASSVGVAKETQYF.

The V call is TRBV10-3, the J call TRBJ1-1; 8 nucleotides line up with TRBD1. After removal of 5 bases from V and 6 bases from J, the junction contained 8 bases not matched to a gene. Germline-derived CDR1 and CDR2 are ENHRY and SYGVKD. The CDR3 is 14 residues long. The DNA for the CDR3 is TGTGCCATCAGTTTTTCTGGACAGGGCGCTGAAGCTTTCTTT. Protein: CAISFSGQGAEAFF.

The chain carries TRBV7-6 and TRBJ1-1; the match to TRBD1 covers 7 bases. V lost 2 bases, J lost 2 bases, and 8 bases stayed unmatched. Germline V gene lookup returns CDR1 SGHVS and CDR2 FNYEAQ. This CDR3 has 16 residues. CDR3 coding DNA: TGTGCCAGCAGCTTATCACAGGGGAGGTTCAACACTGAAGCTTTCTTT. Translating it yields CASSLSQGRFNTEAFF.

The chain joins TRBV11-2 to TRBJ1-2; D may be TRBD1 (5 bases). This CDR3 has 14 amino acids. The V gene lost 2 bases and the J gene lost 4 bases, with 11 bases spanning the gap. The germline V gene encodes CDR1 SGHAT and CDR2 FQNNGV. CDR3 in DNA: TGTGCCAGCAGCTTACCAGGGATATCCTATGGCTACACCTTC. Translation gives CASSLPGISYGYTF.

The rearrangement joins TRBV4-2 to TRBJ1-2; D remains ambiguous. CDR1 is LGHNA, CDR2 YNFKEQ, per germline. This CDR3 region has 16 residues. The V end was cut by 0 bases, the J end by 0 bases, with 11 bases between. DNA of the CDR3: TGTGCCAGCAGCCAAGAGGTCAGAGGGTCTAACTATGGCTACACCTTC. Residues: CASSQEVRGSNYGYTF.